Following are 27 T cell receptor beta chains from one sample sequenced in a study of early T cells in non-severe SARS-CoV-2 infection. Each CDR3 protein gets one entry after TCRdb re-called the 5' RACE reads with MiXCR. The data show roughly 43,000 distinct CDR3 sequences, 5% to 5.5% seen once. The starting material was whole blood, obtained at baseline. The receptors derive from an adult who was a healthcare worker with PCR-confirmed SARS-CoV-2 infection or an uninfected control (not recorded which).

At least ten counts were recorded for this clonotype. This sequence joins TRBV20-1 and TRBJ2-5; the D is unclear. V was cut by 8 bases and J by 5 bases, with 15 bases left in between. Germline V CDR1 and CDR2: DFQATT, SNEGSKA (reference sequence). This CDR3 comprises 12 residues. The CDR3 coding sequence is TGCAGTAGTGGGGAACGGTTGGAGACCCAGTACTTC. The encoded protein is CSSGERLETQYF.

This clonotype was seen many times. The rearrangement joins TRBV19 to TRBJ1-2; no reliable D call. Trimming removed 6 bases at V and 8 bases at J, with 13 bases between. Germline assignment: CDR1 LNHDA and CDR2 SQIVND (reference sequence). The CDR3 covers 12 residues. CDR3: CASSPMKGGYTF. The CDR3 DNA is TGTGCCAGTAGCCCAATGAAGGGCGGCTACACCTTC.

This clonotype was observed at least ten times. Here the CDR3 reads CASSLGEGGDEQFF. In DNA, the CDR3 is TGTGCCAGCAGTTTAGGGGAAGGGGGGGATGAGCAGTTCTTC. The V gene is TRBV12-3 or TRBV12-4, the J gene TRBJ2-1, with D perhaps TRBD2 (7 bases). V was trimmed by 1 base and J by 8 bases, leaving 12 bases between them. The CDR3 runs 14 residues.

This clonotype was detected many times. J is TRBJ2-5 and V is TRBV19; D is unresolved. CDR1 LNHDA and CDR2 SQIVND come from the germline V gene (reference sequence). This CDR3 region has 14 residues. Trimming left V 3 bases short and J 2 bases short, with 10 bases between. CDR3 bases: TGTGCCAGTAGTATCCGGCCCGGACAAGAGACCCAGTACTTC. Its protein product is CASSIRPGQETQYF.

This clonotype turned up a few times. The rearrangement uses TRBV7-9 and TRBJ2-5, with TRBD1 as a possible D gene (6 bases). Trimming cost V 0 bases and J 4 bases, with 6 bases left between them. The CDR3 runs 13 residues. Germline-derived CDR1 and CDR2 are SEHNR and FQNEAQ (reference sequence). The CDR3 reads CASSLAGGETQYF. CDR3 sequence (DNA): TGTGCCAGCAGCTTAGCAGGGGGAGAGACCCAGTACTTC.

This clonotype was recorded at least ten times. J is TRBJ2-4 and V is TRBV4-1; no clear D. With 0 bases removed from V and 0 bases from J, the gap between germline ends came to 12 bases. CDR3 length equals 17 residues. Germline assignment: CDR1 MGHRA and CDR2 YSYEKL. CDR3 nucleotide sequence: TGCGCCAGCAGCCAAGAACCTTCAGAGCTAGCCAAAAACATTCAGTACTTC. This gives the protein CASSQEPSELAKNIQYF.

This clonotype was observed at least ten times. The genes are TRBV27 and TRBJ2-7, with TRBD2 as a possible D gene (7 bases). The ends were cut back, 6 bases at V and 5 bases at J, with 29 bases in the middle. CDR3 length: 18 amino acids. Germline assignment: CDR1 MNHEY and CDR2 SMNVEV (reference sequence). The CDR3, as DNA: TGTGCCAGCAGCTGGAGGCCCCCTCTGGCGGGGGCGTTTGACGAGCAGTACTTC. It encodes CASSWRPPLAGAFDEQYF.

This clonotype has a count of ten or more. Written as DNA, the CDR3 is TGTGCCAGCAGTGAATATTCCGGGTGGAGTGAAAAACTGTTTTTT. Translated: CASSEYSGWSEKLFF. This rearrangement joins TRBV25-1 to TRBJ1-4, with D uncertain. Trimming took 0 bases from V and 7 from J, leaving 12 bases between them. CDR1 is MGHDK and CDR2 is SYGVNS in the germline V gene. The CDR3 consists of 15 residues.

This clonotype appeared many times. The rearrangement links TRBV30 to TRBJ2-7; a possible D gene is TRBD2 (7 bases). There are 14 residues in the CDR3. Looked up from germline, CDR1 is GTSNPN and CDR2 is SVGIG (reference sequence). V was trimmed by 3 bases and J by 7 bases, leaving 19 bases between them. The chain's CDR3 is CAWRETGGHGEQYF. The CDR3 DNA reads TGTGCCTGGAGAGAGACGGGGGGCCATGGGGAGCAGTACTTC.

This clonotype was recorded many times. The V gene is TRBV6-6, the J gene TRBJ1-5; tentative D call: TRBD1 (5 bases). CDR1 and CDR2 (germline): MNHNY, SVGAGI (reference sequence). CDR3 length: 16 amino acids. Trimming took off 0 bases at V and 5 bases at J, with 14 bases between the two ends. The CDR3 DNA follows: TGTGCCAGCAGTTACTCCGGAGACAGAGGCGATCAGCCCCAGCATTTT. Amino acid sequence: CASSYSGDRGDQPQHF.

This clonotype was recorded many times. The V and J genes are TRBV11-2 and TRBJ2-7; no clear D gene. Germline loops: CDR1 SGHAT, CDR2 FQNNGV. V gave up 0 bases and J gave up 0 bases, with 6 bases separating them. The CDR3 is 14 residues long. The CDR3 DNA reads as TGTGCCAGCAGCTTAGAAGGCGTCTCCTACGAGCAGTACTTC. Translation: CASSLEGVSYEQYF.

This clonotype was picked up many times. The chain is built from TRBV19 and TRBJ2-1; the match to TRBD2 covers 10 bases. Per the germline V gene, CDR1 is LNHDA and CDR2 is SQIVND (reference sequence). V was pared by 3 bases and J by 4 bases, with 3 bases of the junction left unmatched. The length of the CDR3 is 15 residues. The CDR3: CASSIPSGRYNEQFF. In DNA form, the CDR3 reads TGTGCCAGTAGTATTCCTAGCGGGAGATACAATGAGCAGTTCTTC.

V usage is TRBV28 and J usage is TRBJ2-7; 8 nucleotides agree with TRBD1. Germline CDR1 is MDHEN and CDR2 is SYDVKM. The junction had 9 bases not matched to a gene; V was cut back by 1 base and J by 4 bases. The CDR3 runs 16 residues. The CDR3 bases are TGTGCCAGCAGTTTATCAGGGCCAGGGGGCAAGTACGAGCAGTACTTC. Translating gives CASSLSGPGGKYEQYF.

This clonotype was picked up many times. The CDR3 region is CASSESDYGKVQGYTF. Written as DNA, the CDR3 is TGTGCCAGCAGTGAATCAGATTACGGAAAAGTCCAGGGCTACACCTTC. This chain joins TRBV25-1 and TRBJ1-2; D not resolved. Trimming took off 1 base at V and 8 bases at J, with 20 bases between the two ends. Germline CDR1 MGHDK, CDR2 SYGVNS. There are 16 residues in the CDR3.

This clonotype has a count of ten or more. The J gene is TRBJ2-3, the V gene TRBV4-2; D not resolved. CDR3 size: 17 residues. Germline lookup yields CDR1 LGHNA and CDR2 YNFKEQ. V gave up 0 bases and J gave up 3 bases, with 16 bases separating them. CDR3 residues: CASSQDPEVTGTDTQYF. The CDR3 DNA follows: TGTGCCAGCAGCCAAGATCCCGAGGTGACGGGTACAGATACGCAGTATTTT.

The rearrangement links TRBV11-2 to TRBJ2-7; D gene ambiguous. V lost 2 bases and J lost 0, with 11 bases in between. CDR1 is SGHAT and CDR2 is FQNNGV in the germline V gene. The CDR3 spans 15 residues. For the CDR3, the DNA is TGTGCCAGCAGCTTAAGGACGTACAGCTCCTACGAGCAGTACTTC. Its protein product is CASSLRTYSSYEQYF.

This clonotype was seen ten or more times. V gene TRBV7-9 combines with J gene TRBJ2-1; D might be TRBD1 (6 bases). The CDR3 has 16 amino acids. V was trimmed by 0 bases and J by 0 bases, leaving 9 bases between them. The germline V gene has CDR1 SEHNR and CDR2 FQNEAQ (reference sequence). This CDR3 is CASSLAGGNSYNEQFF. The CDR3 coding sequence is TGTGCCAGCAGCTTAGCAGGGGGAAACTCCTACAATGAGCAGTTCTTC.

This clonotype was seen at least ten times. V gene TRBV5-4 combines with J gene TRBJ2-7, with 14 bases matching TRBD2. Trimming cost V 5 bases and J 2 bases; bases outside gene matches: 3. This CDR3 comprises 15 residues. CDR1 and CDR2 from the germline V gene are SGHNT and YYREEE (reference sequence). The CDR3 reads CASSSTSGRAYEQYF. CDR3 DNA: TGTGCCAGCAGTTCGACTAGCGGGAGGGCCTACGAGCAGTACTTC.

The table lists this clonotype with a few counts. One base away lies a much larger clone, so this may be a sequencing read error. J is TRBJ2-2 and V is TRBV6-5; a weak D match, TRBD2 (5 bases). The germline gives CDR1 MNHEY, CDR2 SVGAGI. The CDR3 has 15 amino acids. DNA for the CDR3: TGTGCCAGCAGTCCCCGGCTGCGGAACACCGGGGAGCAGTTTTTT. Translating it yields CASSPRLRNTGEQFF.

This clonotype was observed many times. The J gene is TRBJ1-4, the V gene TRBV7-8; TRBD1 matches 8 bases. V dropped 4 bases and J dropped 6; count of bases not matched to a gene: 7. The CDR3 covers 15 residues. CDR1 SGHVS and CDR2 FQNEAQ come from the germline V gene. CDR3 sequence: CASSSTGGGYEKLFF. The CDR3 DNA reads TGTGCCAGCAGCTCCACAGGGGGGGGATATGAAAAACTGTTTTTT.

This clonotype is deemed medium-sized (0.01 to 0.1%). The rearrangement joins TRBV6-4 to TRBJ2-2; 9 bases align to TRBD2. The CDR3 runs 14 residues. From germline, CDR1 is MRHNA and CDR2 SNTAGT. V was clipped by 4 bases and J by 3 bases; unmatched bases: 0. CDR3 DNA sequence: TGTGCCAGCAGTGGACTAGCGGACACCGGGGAGCTGTTTTTT. This codes for CASSGLADTGELFF.

This clonotype was counted at least ten times. The V and J genes are TRBV7-9 and TRBJ1-1; maybe TRBD1 (5 bases). Between the trimmed V and J ends, which lost 6 bases and 1 base, there was a span of 15 bases. Germline CDR1 reads SEHNR; CDR2 reads FQNEAQ (reference sequence). This CDR3 has 15 residues. The CDR3 DNA reads as TGTGCCAGCAGTCCACCGAGGGGCGCGAACACTGAAGCTTTCTTT. Residues: CASSPPRGANTEAFF.

In its sample, this clonotype was seen many times. The CDR3 nucleotides are TGTGCCAGCAGTTTAGGACAGGGGGGTGGCATTCAGTACTTC. This encodes CASSLGQGGGIQYF. The chain is built from TRBV28 and TRBJ2-4; TRBD1 matches at 10 bases. This CDR3 is 14 amino acids long. Germline CDR1 is MDHEN and CDR2 is SYDVKM. The V gene end was trimmed by 2 bases and the J gene end by 9 bases; junction bases not matched to a gene: 4.

There are many counts of this clonotype. This chain uses TRBV7-2 with TRBJ1-1; D gene uncertain. V lost 5 bases, J lost 2 bases, and 12 bases lay in between. Germline CDR1 is SGHTA and CDR2 is FQGNSA. The CDR3 totals 14 residues. For the CDR3, the DNA is TGTGCCAGCAGCCGCATACTGGGCAACACTGAAGCTTTCTTT. Its protein product is CASSRILGNTEAFF.

This clonotype was counted many times. Here the CDR3 DNA reads TGTGCCAGCAGTTTAAGCTCTAGCACAGATACGCAGTATTTT. Its protein product is CASSLSSSTDTQYF. This chain uses TRBV27 with TRBJ2-3; D call uncertain. Germline CDR1 and CDR2: MNHEY and SMNVEV (reference sequence). V lost 2 bases to trimming and J lost 0 bases, with 6 bases between them. The CDR3 totals 14 residues.

This clonotype was counted many times. The chain links TRBV12-3 or TRBV12-4 to TRBJ1-2; D not certain. The V end lost 2 bases, the J end lost 6 bases, and 10 bases lay between the germline ends. This CDR3 region has 13 residues. CDR3 bases: TGTGCCAGCAGTTTACGTATACCTGATGGCTACACCTTC. Residues: CASSLRIPDGYTF.

The chain carries TRBV28 and TRBJ2-2; the D is unclear. The CDR3 is 13 residues long. The ends were cut back, 5 bases at V and 1 base at J, with 5 bases in the middle. Germline V gene lookup returns CDR1 MDHEN and CDR2 SYDVKM. The CDR3 spells CASSKVNTGELFF. The CDR3 bases are TGTGCCAGCAGTAAAGTGAACACCGGGGAGCTGTTTTTT. The whole variable domain, remainder taken from reference TRBV28 and TRBJ2-2, is DVKVTQSSRYLVKRTGEKVFLECVQDMDHENMFWYRQDPGLGLRLIYFSYDVKMKEKGDIPEGYSVSREKKERFSLILESASTNQTSMYLCASSKVNTGELFFGEGSRLTVL.